Following are 8 T cell receptor beta chains from one sample sequenced in a study of T cell responses to AZD1222 COVID-19 vaccine (dated by TCRdb to 2020 to 2023). According to the study, the label for this sample's time point signals: baseline before first vaccination. Receptor libraries were prepared by the immunoSEQ multiplex PCR assay. The clones in this table, taken by TCRdb from immuneACCESS, are in-frame only. Not every clone is retained; where verified, under half of the shortfall comes from an unresolved V gene, and the cause of the rest is unknown. This sample comprises 150,000 or so clones, about nine tenths of them detected only once. The biggest ten clones account for around 1.3% of the sample. The starting material was peripheral blood, obtained on day 0 of AZD1222 vaccination. The receptor set was obtained from an adult in good health.

This clone appeared a single time. In nucleotides, the CDR3 is TGCGCCAGCACTTTATCGCCGACAGGGAACAATGAGCAGTTCTTC. The encoded protein is CASTLSPTGNNEQFF. This chain uses TRBV5-1 with TRBJ2-1; TRBD1 aligns across 7 bases. Germline CDR1 and CDR2: SGHRS and YFSETQ. The CDR3 sequence is 15 residues long. J was trimmed by 5 bases and V by 6 bases; bases with no gene match: 11. Supplemented by reference TRBV5-1 and TRBJ2-1, the full variable domain reads KAGVTQTPRYLIKTRGQQVTLSCSPISGHRSVSWYQQTPGQGLQFLFEYFSETQRNKGNFPGRFSGRQFSNSRSEMNVSTLELGDSALYLCASTLSPTGNNEQFFGPGTRLTVL.

This chain connects TRBV6-2 or TRBV6-3 to TRBJ1-1; no clear D. From germline, CDR1 is MNHEY and CDR2 SVGEGT. There are 14 residues in the CDR3. Trimming cost V 3 bases and J 2 bases, with 10 bases left between them. CDR3 protein: CASSYGRSNTEAFF. CDR3 DNA: TGTGCCAGCAGTTATGGGCGGTCTAACACTGAAGCTTTCTTT.

The chain uses TRBV19 and TRBJ2-3, with a possible D match to TRBD1 (6 bases). From germline, CDR1 is LNHDA and CDR2 SQIVND (reference sequence). The CDR3 runs to 13 residues. Between the trimmed V and J ends, which lost 3 bases and 6 bases, there was a span of 10 bases. CDR3 sequence: CASSIQGLDTQYF. CDR3 DNA: TGTGCCAGTAGTATCCAGGGGTTGGATACGCAGTATTTT.

The V and J genes are TRBV19 and TRBJ2-1; the match to TRBD1 covers 7 bases. Germline V gene data show CDR1 as LNHDA and CDR2 as SQIVND (reference sequence). The trim removed 4 bases at V and 4 bases at J, leaving 7 bases unmatched. This CDR3 region has 15 residues. CDR3 nucleotide sequence: TGTGCCAGTAGTACTGACAGGGATGGGTACAATGAGCAGTTCTTC. It translates to CASSTDRDGYNEQFF.

V and J are TRBV20-1 and TRBJ2-7; 8 nucleotides line up with TRBD1. Germline loops: CDR1 DFQATT, CDR2 SNEGSKA (reference sequence). V shed 8 bases, J shed 0 bases, and the junction held 0 bases outside the gene matches. The CDR3 length is 11 residues. The CDR3 DNA reads as TGCAGTACAGGGGGCTCCTACGAGCAGTACTTC. Its protein product is CSTGGSYEQYF.

The chain couples TRBV28 to TRBJ2-7; possibly TRBD1 or TRBD2 for D (5 bases each). CDR1 MDHEN and CDR2 SYDVKM come from the germline V gene. Trimming removed 8 bases at V and 2 bases at J, with 16 bases between. The CDR3 spans 14 residues. In DNA form, the CDR3 reads TGTGCCAGCCGGGATAGGGACGTAGCCTACGAGCAGTACTTC. Protein sequence: CASRDRDVAYEQYF.

V gene TRBV6-5 combines with J gene TRBJ2-6, with D hard to call. Germline V gives CDR1 MNHEY, CDR2 SVGAGI. The V and J ends lost 4 bases and 5 bases respectively, with 12 bases between them. This CDR3 has 15 amino acids. In DNA, the CDR3 is TGTGCCAGCAGTTCCTCAGGTGGTCGGGCCAACGTCCTGACTTTC. The encoded protein is CASSSSGGRANVLTF.

This chain uses TRBV4-1 with TRBJ1-1; weak D call: TRBD1 (5 bases). From germline, CDR1 is MGHRA and CDR2 YSYEKL. The CDR3 sequence is 15 residues long. Trimming left V 1 base short and J 3 bases short, with 12 bases between. This CDR3 reads CASSQVLGHDTEAFF. DNA of the CDR3: TGCGCCAGCAGCCAAGTGCTGGGGCATGACACTGAAGCTTTCTTT.